These 25 T cell receptor beta chains share one sample of origin, sequenced in a study of radiotherapy plus CTLA-4 blockade in lung cancer (dated 2018 in TCRdb). Library method: the immunoSEQ multiplex PCR assay. TCRdb limited this immuneACCESS table to in-frame rearrangements with V and J called. A share of clones is missing; checked studies link under half to unresolved V genes, and the rest is unexplained. The sample table contains about 86,000 clones; only one count was recorded for 75% to 90% of them. The top ten clonotypes cover 0.75% to 1% of the sample. Sequenced material: peripheral blood, taken from a patient treated with radiotherapy plus ipilimumab. These receptors were obtained from a human donor with non-small cell lung cancer who had stable disease on radiotherapy plus ipilimumab.

The DNA for the CDR3 is TGTGCCAGCAGCGTAAGGGCAGGGGATGGAAACACCATATATTTT. Its protein product is CASSVRAGDGNTIYF. V is TRBV9 and J is TRBJ1-3; D is perhaps TRBD1 (6 bases). The CDR3 is made up of 15 amino acids. Trimming removed 1 base from V and 3 bases from J, with 11 bases in between. Looked up from germline, CDR1 is SGDLS and CDR2 is YYNGEE. Variable domain in full (rest from reference TRBV9 and TRBJ1-3): DSGVTQTPKHLITATGQRVTLRCSPRSGDLSVYWYQQSLDQGLQFLIQYYNGEERAKGNILERFSAQQFPDLHSELNLSSLELGDSALYFCASSVRAGDGNTIYFGEGSWLTVV.

CDR3 coding DNA: TGTGCCAGCAGCGTAGGGGCTAGCGGGGGCTACGAGCAGTACTTC. Its protein is CASSVGASGGYEQYF. The rearrangement uses TRBV9 and TRBJ2-7; 10 nucleotides match TRBD2. Germline lookup yields CDR1 SGDLS and CDR2 YYNGEE. V lost 0 bases, J lost 3 bases, and 3 bases stayed unmatched. The CDR3 has 15 residues.

This chain connects TRBV28 to TRBJ2-7, with TRBD1 identical over 9 bases. After removal of 7 bases from V and 6 bases from J, the junction contained 10 bases not matched to a gene. Germline CDR1 and CDR2: MDHEN and SYDVKM. The CDR3 spans 14 residues. CDR3 nucleotide sequence: TGTGCCAGCACCACGGGACAGGGAATGTTCGAGCAGTACTTC. Its translation is CASTTGQGMFEQYF.

The V and J genes are TRBV28 and TRBJ2-3, with D tentatively TRBD2 (6 bases). Trimming took 5 bases from V and 3 from J, leaving 12 bases between them. This CDR3 comprises 14 residues. The germline gives CDR1 MDHEN, CDR2 SYDVKM. This chain's CDR3 is CASSLSGGTDTQYF. The CDR3 DNA sequence: TGTGCCAGCAGTCTAAGCGGAGGGACAGATACGCAGTATTTT.

This rearrangement joins TRBV5-1 to TRBJ1-6; D unclear. Germline CDR1 is SGHRS and CDR2 is YFSETQ. The V end lost 3 bases, the J end lost 5 bases, and 12 bases lay between the germline ends. The CDR3 contains 15 residues. The CDR3 reads CASSSGRGNNSPLHF. For the CDR3, the DNA is TGCGCCAGCAGCTCCGGACGGGGTAATAATTCACCCCTCCACTTT.

A word on this clone: Other DNA sequences of this sample code for an identical CDR3. The rearrangement uses TRBV6-1 and TRBJ1-1; D gene ambiguous. The CDR3 runs 13 residues. Trimming took 9 bases from V and 5 from J, leaving 16 bases between them. Germline V gene data show CDR1 as MNHNS and CDR2 as SASEGT. As DNA, the CDR3 is TGTGCCAGTGCGAGGGTCCTTGGGACTGAAGCTTTCTTT. It encodes CASARVLGTEAFF.

This chain joins TRBV6-5 and TRBJ1-2; tentative D call: TRBD1 (6 bases). The V end was cut by 0 bases, the J end by 5 bases, with 13 bases between. Germline V gene lookup returns CDR1 MNHEY and CDR2 SVGAGI. This CDR3 has 15 amino acids. In DNA form, the CDR3 reads TGTGCCAGCAGTTACTCGTCTACAGGGTGGTATGGCTACACCTTC. This sequence encodes CASSYSSTGWYGYTF.

The chain links TRBV30 to TRBJ2-1; 7 bases are a match to TRBD1. CDR3 length equals 13 residues. Trimming cost V 3 bases and J 5 bases; bases outside gene matches: 4. Germline V gene data show CDR1 as GTSNPN and CDR2 as SVGIG (reference sequence). CDR3 sequence: CAWRWTGDNEQFF. The CDR3 bases are TGTGCCTGGAGATGGACAGGCGACAATGAGCAGTTCTTC.

The rearrangement joins TRBV27 to TRBJ2-3, with 8 bases matching TRBD1. CDR3 length: 19 residues. The J segment lost 0 bases and the V segment lost 5 bases, leaving 16 bases of the junction unmatched. The germline gives CDR1 MNHEY, CDR2 SMNVEV (reference sequence). CDR3 DNA: TGTGCCAGCAGTCGCGTCCGGGACAGGACGATAACTAGCACAGATACGCAGTATTTT. It yields the protein CASSRVRDRTITSTDTQYF.

The rearrangement joins TRBV21-1 to TRBJ1-3. TRBV21-1 represents a pseudogene. This CDR3 has 16 residues. The CDR3 nucleotides read TGTGCCAGCAGCAAAGCGCTCGGGGGTCCTTCTGACACCATATATTTT. Amino acid sequence: CASSKALGGPSDTIYF.

The rearrangement links TRBV7-2 to TRBJ2-1, with 9 bases fitting TRBD2. Germline lookup yields CDR1 SGHTA and CDR2 FQGNSA. J gave up 10 bases and V 2 bases, and 6 bases lay outside the gene matches. The CDR3 runs to 14 residues. Here the CDR3 reads CASSLTAGGPEQFF. Written as DNA, the CDR3 is TGTGCCAGCAGCTTAACCGCGGGGGGGCCGGAGCAGTTCTTC.

This sequence joins TRBV29-1 and TRBJ2-5; 10 bases fit TRBD2. This CDR3 contains 14 residues. The V segment lost 4 bases and the J segment 2 bases; nucleotides outside the gene matches: 4. The germline CDR1 and CDR2 sequences are SQVTM and ANQGSEA. CDR3 protein: CSVGPSGGQETQYF. The DNA for the CDR3 is TGCAGCGTTGGCCCTAGCGGGGGACAAGAGACCCAGTACTTC.

The chain has TRBV2 and TRBJ2-1; D is perhaps TRBD1 (5 bases). The CDR3 runs 12 residues. Per the germline V gene, CDR1 is SNHLY and CDR2 is FYNNEI. The germline V and J ends were trimmed by 10 bases and 6 bases, with 13 bases remaining between them. The CDR3 region is CANGQPPNEQFF. CDR3 bases: TGTGCCAACGGACAACCCCCCAATGAGCAGTTCTTC.

V usage is TRBV7-2 and J usage is TRBJ2-7; D is undetermined. The CDR3 runs 16 residues. Trimming pared 1 base from V and 0 bases from J, leaving 13 bases between. CDR1 and CDR2 (germline): SGHTA, FQGNSA. CDR3 nucleotides: TGTGCCAGCAGCTTAGTTTGGTCGGGCCGCTCCTACGAGCAGTACTTC. Protein: CASSLVWSGRSYEQYF.

The chain recombines TRBV5-1 with TRBJ1-5, with D possibly matching TRBD1 (5 bases). This CDR3 is 13 amino acids long. Germline V gene data show CDR1 as SGHRS and CDR2 as YFSETQ. V lost 4 bases to trimming and J lost 7 bases, with 12 bases between them. CDR3 DNA: TGCGCCAGCAGCAAAGAGGGGTCACAGCCCCAGCATTTT. Amino acid sequence: CASSKEGSQPQHF.

The rearrangement uses TRBV18 and TRBJ1-1; 8 positions agree with TRBD1. The CDR3 totals 13 residues. J lost 4 bases, V lost 5 bases, and 3 bases had no gene match. Germline V gene lookup returns CDR1 KGHSH and CDR2 LQKENI. Here the CDR3 DNA reads TGTGCCAGCTCAAACAGGGGGGGCACTGAAGCTTTCTTT. This gives the protein CASSNRGGTEAFF. Looking up the rest from reference TRBV18 and TRBJ1-1 gives the full variable domain: NAGVMQNPRHLVRRRGQEARLRCSPMKGHSHVYWYRQLPEEGLKFMVYLQKENIIDESGMPKERFSAEFPKEGPSILRIQQVVRGDSAAYFCASSNRGGTEAFFGQGTRLTVV.

CDR3 DNA: TGTGCCAGCAGTTACCCGGGACAGGGATCAGATACGCAGTATTTT. As protein: CASSYPGQGSDTQYF. The J gene is TRBJ2-3, the V gene TRBV6-6; 9 positions match TRBD1. The CDR3 sequence is 15 residues long. V dropped 2 bases and J dropped 4; count of bases not matched to a gene: 4. Germline CDR1 MNHNY, CDR2 SVGAGI (reference sequence).

V usage is TRBV9 and J usage is TRBJ2-1; D gene unclear. Germline-derived CDR1 and CDR2 are SGDLS and YYNGEE. Trimming pared 2 bases from V and 0 bases from J, leaving 12 bases between. This CDR3 is 16 amino acids long. In DNA form, the CDR3 reads TGTGCCAGCAGCGTTGGCGACACCCTCTCCTACAATGAGCAGTTCTTC. Protein: CASSVGDTLSYNEQFF.

The CDR3 is CASSLPGGLDNEQFF. In DNA form, the CDR3 reads TGCGCCAGCAGCTTGCCGGGAGGCTTAGACAATGAGCAGTTCTTC. The gene calls are TRBV5-1 and TRBJ2-1, with 7 bases matching TRBD2. The CDR3 has 15 amino acids. The germline V gene has CDR1 SGHRS and CDR2 YFSETQ. Trimming took 1 base from V and 5 from J; bases not matched to a gene: 6.

This clone was observed many times. The V gene is TRBV28, the J gene TRBJ1-2; 7 nucleotides agree with TRBD1. The CDR3 is made up of 14 amino acids. The germline V gene encodes CDR1 MDHEN and CDR2 SYDVKM. The trim removed 3 bases at V and 3 bases at J, leaving 4 bases unmatched. CDR3 loop: CASSFRDRHYGYTF. In DNA, the CDR3 is TGTGCCAGCAGTTTCCGGGACAGACACTATGGCTACACCTTC.

CDR3 coding DNA: TGTGCCTGGAGAAACGTCCGGGGACAGCTAAACTATGGCTACACCTTC. Its protein is CAWRNVRGQLNYGYTF. The chain is built from TRBV30 and TRBJ1-2; TRBD1 matches 7 bases. Per germline, CDR1 GTSNPN and CDR2 SVGIG (reference sequence). V gave up 3 bases and J gave up 2 bases; unmatched junction bases: 12. The CDR3 is 16 amino acids.

This chain connects TRBV5-1 to TRBJ1-1; D might be TRBD1 (6 bases). CDR3 length: 18 residues. Germline V gene data show CDR1 as SGHRS and CDR2 as YFSETQ. Trimming left V 5 bases short and J 2 bases short, with 25 bases between. This chain's CDR3 is CASRDSLGGGIRNTEAFF. The CDR3 DNA follows: TGCGCCAGCAGGGACAGCCTTGGGGGTGGGATAAGAAACACTGAAGCTTTCTTT.

V usage is TRBV28 and J usage is TRBJ1-6; D might be TRBD1 (6 bases). This CDR3 has 15 residues. From germline, CDR1 is MDHEN and CDR2 SYDVKM. Trimming removed 3 bases at V and 4 bases at J, with 10 bases between. For the CDR3, the DNA is TGTGCCAGCAGTTTTCGGGGGGCTTATAATTCACCCCTCCACTTT. Translating it yields CASSFRGAYNSPLHF. Drawing the rest from reference TRBV28 and TRBJ1-6, the complete variable domain is DVKVTQSSRYLVKRTGEKVFLECVQDMDHENMFWYRQDPGLGLRLIYFSYDVKMKEKGDIPEGYSVSREKKERFSLILESASTNQTSMYLCASSFRGAYNSPLHFGNGTRLTVT.

The V call is TRBV28, the J call TRBJ1-2; D ambiguous. The germline V gene has CDR1 MDHEN and CDR2 SYDVKM. There are 14 residues in the CDR3. V was trimmed by 2 bases and J by 4 bases, leaving 11 bases between them. Here the CDR3 DNA reads TGTGCCAGCAGTTTACCAGGAAAGAGCTATGGCTACACCTTC. As protein: CASSLPGKSYGYTF.

This clone was recorded only once. The chain uses TRBV5-6 and TRBJ1-1, with D perhaps matching TRBD1 (6 bases). The V end lost 3 bases, the J end lost 2 bases, and 17 bases lay between the germline ends. There are 16 residues in the CDR3. CDR1 and CDR2 (germline): SGHDT, YYEEEE. In nucleotides, the CDR3 is TGTGCCAGCAGCTCCAGGGGCACCACCTTTAACACTGAAGCTTTCTTT. It encodes CASSSRGTTFNTEAFF.